The 24 T cell receptor beta chains below all came from one sample that was sequenced in a study of T-cell reconstitution after alpha-beta-depleted transplantation in children. Researchers prepared the TCRbeta library using unique molecular identifiers, the study reports. MiXCR was run by TCRdb on the PCR reads, yielding one entry per CDR3 protein. This table has 420,000 or so distinct CDR3 sequences, approximately 10% appearing once. This specimen consisted of PBMCs from the stem cell graft donor, obtained from the stem cell graft. The receptors were gathered from a human donor who donated a stem cell graft to a child with acute myeloid leukemia.

CDR3 DNA: TGCAGTGCTAGGTCTCCGGGACAGGGAGCTTTCTTT. Its translation is CSARSPGQGAFF. The chain links TRBV20-1 to TRBJ1-1; the match to TRBD1 covers 9 bases. CDR3 length equals 12 residues. Germline assignment: CDR1 DFQATT and CDR2 SNEGSKA (reference sequence). V shed 3 bases, J shed 10 bases, and the junction held 6 bases outside the gene matches.

Regarding this clonotype: A much more abundant neighbour one base away suggests this may be a read error. This rearrangement joins TRBV6-1 to TRBJ1-5; TRBD1 might be the D (5 bases). CDR1 MNHNS and CDR2 SASEGT come from the germline V gene. The CDR3 is 14 residues long. The CDR3 coding sequence is TGTGCCAACAGTGACGAGACAGACAATCAGCCCCAGCATTTT. Protein: CANSDETDNQPQHF.

This chain uses TRBV6-5 with TRBJ2-7; 10 bases map to TRBD1. There are 15 residues in the CDR3. Looked up from germline, CDR1 is MNHEY and CDR2 is SVGAGI. The trim removed 2 bases at V and 7 bases at J, leaving 8 bases unmatched. CDR3: CASSYGPGQGFEQYV. The CDR3 DNA reads as TGTGCCAGCAGTTACGGTCCGGGACAGGGGTTTGAGCAGTACGTC.

The chain couples TRBV6-1 to TRBJ2-6; 9 bases fit TRBD1. This CDR3 comprises 17 residues. Germline CDR1 and CDR2: MNHNS and SASEGT. V lost 5 bases, J lost 2 bases, and 7 bases stayed unmatched. Here the CDR3 reads CASSRRDRVPGANVLTF. DNA for the CDR3: TGTGCCAGCAGTCGCCGGGACAGGGTGCCTGGGGCCAACGTCCTGACTTTC.

At least ten counts were recorded for this clonotype. The genes are TRBV12-3 or TRBV12-4 and TRBJ2-1; D not resolved. The CDR3 is made up of 11 amino acids. Trimming cost V 4 bases and J 7 bases, with 5 bases left between them. The DNA for the CDR3 is TGTGCCAGCAGTTGGAGTAATGAGCAGTTCTTC. Its protein is CASSWSNEQFF.

This clonotype came up a few times. The V call is TRBV5-6, the J call TRBJ2-1; TRBD1 agrees at 8 bases. Germline CDR1 and CDR2: SGHDT and YYEEEE. The V and J ends lost 2 bases and 5 bases, in that order; junction bases with no gene match: 6. This CDR3 region has 15 residues. In DNA, the CDR3 is TGTGCCAGCAGCTTAAGGCAGGGGGCTAACAATGAGCAGTTCTTC. Its translation is CASSLRQGANNEQFF.

This clonotype was observed at least ten times. The J gene is TRBJ1-5, the V gene TRBV10-3; D ambiguous. Trimming removed 6 bases at V and 7 bases at J, with 16 bases between. The CDR3 covers 14 residues. Germline values: CDR1 ENHRY, CDR2 SYGVKD. This CDR3 is CAIRPDGPGQPQHF. CDR3 DNA: TGTGCCATCAGACCCGACGGCCCGGGGCAGCCCCAGCATTTT.

Ten or more counts support this clonotype. A read error may account for a junction end that differs from germline. The J gene is TRBJ2-5, the V gene TRBV7-7; tentative D call: TRBD1 (6 bases). The CDR3 totals 13 residues. Germline V lookup: CDR1 SSHAT, CDR2 FNYEAQ (reference sequence). CDR3 DNA: TGTGCTAGCAGGAGGACAGACCAAGAGACCCAGTACTTC. This encodes CASRRTDQETQYF.

V and J are TRBV20-1 and TRBJ2-5, with 11 bases that match TRBD2. This CDR3 is built from 15 residues. Per germline, CDR1 DFQATT and CDR2 SNEGSKA (reference sequence). V gave up 1 base and J gave up 4 bases; unmatched junction bases: 5. The CDR3 loop is CSARVSGRDSETQYF. For the CDR3, the DNA is TGCAGTGCTAGAGTTAGCGGGAGGGATTCAGAGACCCAGTACTTC.

This clonotype was seen repeatedly, ten times or more. J is TRBJ2-1 and V is TRBV29-1; 10 positions agree with TRBD2. The V gene's germline CDR1 is SQVTM and CDR2 ANQGSEA. The CDR3 consists of 14 residues. V dropped 4 bases and J dropped 4; count of bases not matched to a gene: 4. The chain's CDR3 is CSVAKRGGYNEQFF. The CDR3, as DNA: TGCAGCGTTGCGAAGCGGGGGGGTTACAATGAGCAGTTCTTC.

This clonotype has at least ten counts. The V gene is TRBV7-3, the J gene TRBJ2-1; D uncertain. The CDR3 runs to 11 residues. The germline CDR1 and CDR2 sequences are SGHTA and FQGTGA. V lost 5 bases and J 10 bases, leaving 9 bases between the germline ends. The CDR3 loop is CASSREVEQFF. The CDR3 bases are TGTGCCAGCAGCCGCGAAGTGGAGCAGTTCTTC. The full variable domain, completed using reference TRBV7-3 and TRBJ2-1, is GAGVSQTPSNKVTEKGKYVELRCDPISGHTALYWYRQSLGQGPEFLIYFQGTGAADDSGLPNDRFFAVRPEGSVSTLKIQRTERGDSAVYLCASSREVEQFFGPGTRLTVL.

This clonotype was found a few times. The rearrangement joins TRBV20-1 to TRBJ2-1; TRBD2 might be the D (5 bases). Trimming removed 3 bases from V and 0 bases from J, with 9 bases in between. CDR1 and CDR2 (germline): DFQATT, SNEGSKA (reference sequence). This CDR3 is built from 14 residues. CDR3 residues: CSARIASSYNEQFF. CDR3 sequence (DNA): TGCAGTGCTAGGATAGCGAGCTCCTACAATGAGCAGTTCTTC.

Many counts were recorded for this clonotype. The J gene is TRBJ2-3, the V gene TRBV12-3 or TRBV12-4, with D hard to call. V lost 9 bases and J 4 bases, leaving 17 bases between the germline ends. The CDR3 is 14 residues long. Here the CDR3 reads CASQTTAGSDTQYF. Written as DNA, the CDR3 is TGTGCCAGTCAAACGACGGCTGGGTCAGATACGCAGTATTTT.

The CDR3 DNA is TGTGCCAGCAGCTCCCCCAGGGCCCTTCGGGGCTACACCTTC. The encoded protein is CASSSPRALRGYTF. The V and J genes are TRBV6-2 or TRBV6-3 and TRBJ1-2; weak D call: TRBD1 (5 bases). The CDR3 length is 14 residues. The V and J ends lost 6 bases and 8 bases respectively, with 19 bases between them. CDR1 and CDR2 from the germline V gene are MNHEY and SVGEGT.

This clonotype has ten or more counts. The chain joins TRBV9 to TRBJ2-2; 7 bases align to TRBD2. The germline gives CDR1 SGDLS, CDR2 YYNGEE. V gave up 2 bases and J gave up 6 bases; unmatched junction bases: 4. This CDR3 has 14 residues. The CDR3 bases are TGTGCCAGCAGCGTTCGGGGGGAGCCCGGGGAGCTGTTTTTT. Translated, it gives CASSVRGEPGELFF.

CDR3 in DNA: TGCAGTGCTAGTCGAGGACAGAGAACTAACTATGGCTACACCTTC. Its protein is CSASRGQRTNYGYTF. This chain connects TRBV20-1 to TRBJ1-2, with D perhaps TRBD1 (6 bases). The CDR3 extends over 15 amino acids. V was clipped by 3 bases and J by 0 bases, with 14 bases between them. CDR1 DFQATT and CDR2 SNEGSKA come from the germline V gene (reference sequence).

V usage is TRBV20-1 and J usage is TRBJ1-5, with a possible D match to TRBD1 (5 bases). The CDR3 is 15 amino acids. Trimming left V 6 bases short and J 2 bases short, with 17 bases between. Germline V gene sequence: CDR1 DFQATT, CDR2 SNEGSKA (reference sequence). The CDR3 here is CSATGGGKGNQPQHF. CDR3 bases: TGCAGTGCCACCGGGGGGGGGAAGGGCAATCAGCCCCAGCATTTT.

This clonotype was picked up many times. The V and J genes are TRBV12-3 or TRBV12-4 and TRBJ1-6; D not certain. V was cut by 6 bases and J by 5 bases, with 5 bases left in between. This CDR3 is 12 amino acids long. The CDR3 is CASRSDNSPLHF. CDR3 nucleotides: TGTGCCAGCAGGTCGGATAATTCACCCCTCCACTTT.

A few counts support this clonotype. The V and J genes are TRBV10-3 and TRBJ2-2; tentatively, D is TRBD1 (5 bases). The germline CDR1 and CDR2 sequences are ENHRY and SYGVKD. Trimming took 4 bases from V and 0 from J, leaving 12 bases between them. The CDR3 covers 16 residues. This chain's CDR3 is CAISGGTGPNTGELFF. The CDR3 coding sequence is TGTGCCATCAGTGGGGGAACAGGCCCGAACACCGGGGAGCTGTTTTTT.

This clonotype was counted many times. This chain links TRBV6-2 or TRBV6-3 with TRBJ2-2; no clear D. Germline-derived CDR1 and CDR2 are MNHEY and SVGEGT. This CDR3 has 14 amino acids. V lost 2 bases, J lost 6 bases, and 10 bases lay in between. The CDR3 bases are TGTGCCAGCAGTTACAGGCAGCTAGCCGGGGAGCTGTTTTTT. The encoded protein is CASSYRQLAGELFF.

This clonotype was recorded at least ten times. The chain combines TRBV29-1 with TRBJ2-1; TRBD2 might be the D (6 bases). CDR1 and CDR2 (germline): SQVTM, ANQGSEA. This CDR3 comprises 13 residues. Trimming removed 4 bases at V and 6 bases at J, with 13 bases between. The chain's CDR3 is CSVAGGWGNEQFF. The CDR3 coding sequence is TGCAGCGTTGCTGGGGGGTGGGGCAATGAGCAGTTCTTC.

This clonotype was counted only a few times. V gene TRBV12-3 or TRBV12-4 combines with J gene TRBJ1-2, with a tentative D call TRBD1 (5 bases). V was cut by 6 bases and J by 8 bases, with 16 bases left in between. The length of the CDR3 is 13 residues. The CDR3 DNA sequence: TGTGCCAGCAGCCCCCGCCGGGGGAACGGCTACACCTTC. Translation: CASSPRRGNGYTF.

This clonotype was found many times. The chain employs TRBV20-1 and TRBJ2-2; TRBD1 might be the D (6 bases). The CDR3 has 13 amino acids. V lost 3 bases to trimming and J lost 6 bases, with 11 bases between them. The V gene's germline CDR1 is DFQATT and CDR2 SNEGSKA (reference sequence). The CDR3 here is CSASRGGPGELFF. In DNA form, the CDR3 reads TGCAGTGCTAGTAGAGGGGGACCCGGGGAGCTGTTTTTT.

This clonotype occurred a few times. The chain employs TRBV5-1 and TRBJ2-1, with 12 bases aligning to TRBD1. The CDR3 sequence is 15 residues long. Trimming cost V 8 bases and J 5 bases; bases outside gene matches: 8. The germline CDR1 and CDR2 sequences are SGHRS and YFSETQ. In DNA form, the CDR3 reads TGCGCCAGTACCCCGGGACAGGGGGCCCACAATGAGCAGTTCTTC. It yields the protein CASTPGQGAHNEQFF. The full variable domain, its missing parts supplied by reference TRBV5-1 and TRBJ2-1, is KAGVTQTPRYLIKTRGQQVTLSCSPISGHRSVSWYQQTPGQGLQFLFEYFSETQRNKGNFPGRFSGRQFSNSRSEMNVSTLELGDSALYLCASTPGQGAHNEQFFGPGTRLTVL.